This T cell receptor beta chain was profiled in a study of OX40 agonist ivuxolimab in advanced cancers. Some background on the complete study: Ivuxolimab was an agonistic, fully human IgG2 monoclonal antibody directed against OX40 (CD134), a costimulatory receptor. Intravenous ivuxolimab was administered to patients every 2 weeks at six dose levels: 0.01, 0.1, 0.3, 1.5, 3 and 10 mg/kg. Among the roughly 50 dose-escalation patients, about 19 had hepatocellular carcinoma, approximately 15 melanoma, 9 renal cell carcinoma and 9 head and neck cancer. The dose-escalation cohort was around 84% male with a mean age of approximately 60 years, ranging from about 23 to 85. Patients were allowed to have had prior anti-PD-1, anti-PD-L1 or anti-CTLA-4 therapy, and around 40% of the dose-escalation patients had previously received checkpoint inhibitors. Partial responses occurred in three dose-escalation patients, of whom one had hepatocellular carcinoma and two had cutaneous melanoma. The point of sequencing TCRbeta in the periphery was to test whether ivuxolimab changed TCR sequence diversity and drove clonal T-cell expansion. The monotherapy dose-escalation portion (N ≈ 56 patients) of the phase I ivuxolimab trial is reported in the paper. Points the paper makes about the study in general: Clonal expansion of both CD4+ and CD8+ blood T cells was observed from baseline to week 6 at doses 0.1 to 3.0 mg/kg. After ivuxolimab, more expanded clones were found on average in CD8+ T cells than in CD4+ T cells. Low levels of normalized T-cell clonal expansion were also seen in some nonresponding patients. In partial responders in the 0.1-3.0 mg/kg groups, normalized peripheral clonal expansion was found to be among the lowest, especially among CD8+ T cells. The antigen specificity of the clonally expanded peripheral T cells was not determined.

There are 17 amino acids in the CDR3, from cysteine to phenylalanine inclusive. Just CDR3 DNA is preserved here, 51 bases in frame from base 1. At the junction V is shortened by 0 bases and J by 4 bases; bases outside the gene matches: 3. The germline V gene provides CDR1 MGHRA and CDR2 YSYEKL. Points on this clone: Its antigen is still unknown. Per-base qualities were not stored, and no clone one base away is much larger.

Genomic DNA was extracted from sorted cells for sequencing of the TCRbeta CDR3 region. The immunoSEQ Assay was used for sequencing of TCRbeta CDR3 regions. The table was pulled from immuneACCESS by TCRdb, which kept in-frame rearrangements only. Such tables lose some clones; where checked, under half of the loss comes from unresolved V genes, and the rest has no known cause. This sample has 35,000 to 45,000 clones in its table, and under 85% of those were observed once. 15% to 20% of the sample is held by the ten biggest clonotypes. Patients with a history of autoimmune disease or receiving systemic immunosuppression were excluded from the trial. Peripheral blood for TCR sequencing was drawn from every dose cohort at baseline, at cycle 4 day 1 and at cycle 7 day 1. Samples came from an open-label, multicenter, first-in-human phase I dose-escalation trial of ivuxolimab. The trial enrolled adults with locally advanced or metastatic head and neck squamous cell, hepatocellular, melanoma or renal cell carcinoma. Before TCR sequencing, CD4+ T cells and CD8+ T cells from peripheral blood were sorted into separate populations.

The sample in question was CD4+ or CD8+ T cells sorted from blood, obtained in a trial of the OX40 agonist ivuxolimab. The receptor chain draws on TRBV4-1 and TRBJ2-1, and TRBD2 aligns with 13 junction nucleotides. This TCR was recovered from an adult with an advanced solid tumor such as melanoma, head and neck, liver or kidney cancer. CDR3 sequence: CASSQDPGLAGYNEQFF. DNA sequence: TGCGCCAGCAGCCAAGACCCGGGACTAGCGGGGTACAATGAGCAGTTCTTC.